Following are 17 T cell receptor beta chains from one sample sequenced in a study of persistence of HIV-infected CD4 T cells. These receptors' antigens are unknown. Sequencing used immunoSEQ version 4 in survey mode. Assay: immunoSEQ multiplex PCR; the TCRdb copy retains only in-frame clones and omits some. Altogether around 28,000 clones are present, roughly four fifths being singletons, with the ten largest covering roughly 5%. Stimulation used 7.5 to 10 ug/mL lysate from CMV-infected fibroblasts. Memory cells lacking CD40L and CD69 with high CD45RO were sorted. This material consisted of CD4+ T cells sorted from PBMCs after approximately 19-hour stimulation, taken from a patient who received antiretroviral therapy. Source of these receptors: an adult man with HIV who was CMV-seropositive.

This clone was observed a few times. V usage is TRBV6-4 and J usage is TRBJ2-2; 9 bases agree with TRBD2. Germline-derived CDR1 and CDR2 are MRHNA and SNTAGT. V was clipped by 6 bases and J by 6 bases; unmatched bases: 20. This CDR3 region has 19 residues. CDR3 coding DNA: TGTGCCAGCAGAAAAACTAGCGGGCGGACGGGATTCGAACCCGGGGAGCTGTTTTTT. Amino acids: CASRKTSGRTGFEPGELFF.

The chain couples TRBV7-8 to TRBJ2-3; D is uncertain. There are 13 residues in the CDR3. Trimming pared 8 bases from V and 3 bases from J, leaving 12 bases between. The V gene's germline CDR1 is SGHVS and CDR2 FQNEAQ. The CDR3 spells CASSPRMTDTQYF. The DNA for the CDR3 is TGTGCCAGCTCACCACGAATGACAGATACGCAGTATTTT.

The chain combines TRBV19 with TRBJ1-1; possibly TRBD1 for D (5 bases). Trimming took 3 bases from V and 7 from J, leaving 12 bases between them. The CDR3 totals 13 residues. The germline V gene has CDR1 LNHDA and CDR2 SQIVND (reference sequence). CDR3 coding DNA: TGTGCCAGTAGTATTTCAGGGATGTATGAAGCTTTCTTT. This codes for CASSISGMYEAFF.

The rearrangement joins TRBV28 to TRBJ2-7; D might be TRBD1 or TRBD2, each matching 5 bases. CDR3 length equals 15 residues. CDR1 and CDR2 from the germline V gene are MDHEN and SYDVKM. Trimming stripped 5 bases from V and 3 bases from J, with 17 bases between. This CDR3 reads CASSGTVVSGYEQYF. In nucleotides, the CDR3 is TGTGCCAGCAGTGGGACGGTCGTGAGCGGCTACGAGCAGTACTTC.

V and J are TRBV18 and TRBJ1-4, with TRBD1 identical over 7 bases. CDR3 size: 14 residues. The germline gives CDR1 KGHSH, CDR2 LQKENI. J was trimmed by 8 bases and V by 5 bases; bases with no gene match: 8. CDR3 nucleotide sequence: TGTGCCAGCTCATCCGACAGGGTTGGAGAAAAACTGTTTTTT. Encoded protein: CASSSDRVGEKLFF. Full variable domain (rest looked up from reference TRBV18 and TRBJ1-4): NAGVMQNPRHLVRRRGQEARLRCSPMKGHSHVYWYRQLPEEGLKFMVYLQKENIIDESGMPKERFSAEFPKEGPSILRIQQVVRGDSAAYFCASSSDRVGEKLFFGSGTQLSVL.

The chain couples TRBV28 to TRBJ2-1, with 14 nucleotides matching TRBD2. This CDR3 is 17 amino acids long. CDR1 is MDHEN, CDR2 SYDVKM, per germline. Trimming cost V 6 bases and J 8 bases; bases outside gene matches: 12. CDR3 nucleotides: TGTGCCAGCAGCTCTGGACTAGCGGGGGGTCCGTGGGATGAGCAGTTCTTC. It is translated as CASSSGLAGGPWDEQFF.

V gene TRBV6-4 combines with J gene TRBJ2-7; D is perhaps TRBD1 or TRBD2 (5 bases each). Trimming took off 8 bases at V and 4 bases at J, with 24 bases between the two ends. Germline V gene lookup returns CDR1 MRHNA and CDR2 SNTAGT. The CDR3 runs 16 residues. CDR3 loop: CASLDRDPLEIYEQYF. The CDR3 region has the DNA TGTGCCAGCCTTGACCGGGACCCCCTGGAAATTTACGAGCAGTACTTC.

The chain is built from TRBV5-1 and TRBJ2-1; D gene uncertain. The ends were cut back, 4 bases at V and 4 bases at J, with 12 bases in the middle. The CDR3 runs to 14 residues. The germline V gene encodes CDR1 SGHRS and CDR2 YFSETQ. The CDR3 DNA is TGCGCCAGCAGCGGTAGGACCCCGTACAATGAGCAGTTCTTC. Protein product: CASSGRTPYNEQFF.

This clone turned up a few times. The V gene is TRBV7-7, the J gene TRBJ2-2, with a tentative D call TRBD1 (6 bases). CDR1 and CDR2 (germline): SSHAT, FNYEAQ (reference sequence). The CDR3 contains 15 residues. V dropped 5 bases and J dropped 3 bases, with 13 bases sitting between them. CDR3 bases: TGTGCCAGCAGCCTTTCAGGGGTACACACCGGGGAGCTGTTTTTT. Translation: CASSLSGVHTGELFF.

CDR3 residues: CASSQDGNYGYTF. The CDR3 DNA follows: TGTGCCAGCAGCCAAGACGGAAACTATGGCTACACCTTC. The J gene is TRBJ1-2, the V gene TRBV3-1 (or the pseudogene TRBV3-2), with D hard to call. Germline CDR1 and CDR2: LGHDT and YNNKEL (reference sequence). This CDR3 spans 13 amino acids. V lost 0 bases and J 2 bases, leaving 4 bases between the germline ends.

This chain uses TRBV6-1 with TRBJ2-1; maybe TRBD1 (6 bases). Germline CDR1 reads MNHNS; CDR2 reads SASEGT. Trimming took 0 bases from V and 6 from J, leaving 18 bases between them. The CDR3 runs 17 residues. CDR3 sequence reads: CASSEAWGPLLSNEQFF. CDR3 coding DNA: TGTGCCAGCAGTGAAGCTTGGGGGCCCCTTTTGTCCAATGAGCAGTTCTTC.

The chain employs TRBV7-9 and TRBJ2-3; a weak D match, TRBD1 (6 bases). This CDR3 has 16 residues. Germline values: CDR1 SEHNR, CDR2 FQNEAQ (reference sequence). V lost 3 bases and J 2 bases, leaving 15 bases between the germline ends. The CDR3 protein is CASSFSRTDLTDTQYF. CDR3 sequence (DNA): TGTGCCAGCAGCTTCTCCAGGACAGACCTCACAGATACGCAGTATTTT.

This CDR3 reads CASTTGGSYEQYF. The CDR3 DNA reads TGCGCCAGCACGACAGGGGGCTCCTACGAGCAGTACTTC. J is TRBJ2-7 and V is TRBV5-1; 9 nucleotides agree with TRBD1. Germline V gives CDR1 SGHRS, CDR2 YFSETQ. The CDR3 consists of 13 residues. J gave up 0 bases and V 6 bases, and 1 base lay outside the gene matches.

CDR3 in amino acids: CASMGTDKNIQYF. DNA for the CDR3: TGTGCCAGCATGGGGACAGACAAAAACATTCAGTACTTC. The chain recombines TRBV13 with TRBJ2-4, with 7 bases aligning to TRBD1. The CDR3 is 13 residues long. V lost 7 bases and J lost 3; bases outside the gene matches: 3. Germline-derived CDR1 and CDR2 are PRHDT and FYEKMQ (reference sequence).

The chain is built from TRBV7-2 and TRBJ2-7, with D perhaps being TRBD1 or TRBD2 (5 bases each). The germline V gene encodes CDR1 SGHTA and CDR2 FQGNSA. V dropped 3 bases and J dropped 2 bases, with 11 bases sitting between them. The CDR3 is made up of 14 amino acids. For the CDR3, the DNA is TGTGCCAGCAGCTTGGGGACGGTTACCTACGAGCAGTACTTC. Translation gives CASSLGTVTYEQYF.

V is TRBV7-9 and J is TRBJ2-2; no firm D call. Trimming took 0 bases from V and 4 from J, leaving 12 bases between them. This CDR3 has 16 amino acids. Germline-derived CDR1 and CDR2 are SEHNR and FQNEAQ (reference sequence). CDR3 DNA sequence: TGTGCCAGCAGCTTAGCGAGACCGTCTGGCACCGGGGAGCTGTTTTTT. The encoded protein is CASSLARPSGTGELFF.

This chain joins TRBV28 and TRBJ1-1, with a possible D match to TRBD1 (6 bases). Trimming removed 3 bases at V and 4 bases at J, with 15 bases between. Germline V lookup: CDR1 MDHEN, CDR2 SYDVKM. The CDR3 sequence is 15 residues long. DNA of the CDR3: TGTGCCAGCAGTTTCGGACAGATCAGTGTCACTGAAGCTTTCTTT. Amino acid sequence: CASSFGQISVTEAFF.